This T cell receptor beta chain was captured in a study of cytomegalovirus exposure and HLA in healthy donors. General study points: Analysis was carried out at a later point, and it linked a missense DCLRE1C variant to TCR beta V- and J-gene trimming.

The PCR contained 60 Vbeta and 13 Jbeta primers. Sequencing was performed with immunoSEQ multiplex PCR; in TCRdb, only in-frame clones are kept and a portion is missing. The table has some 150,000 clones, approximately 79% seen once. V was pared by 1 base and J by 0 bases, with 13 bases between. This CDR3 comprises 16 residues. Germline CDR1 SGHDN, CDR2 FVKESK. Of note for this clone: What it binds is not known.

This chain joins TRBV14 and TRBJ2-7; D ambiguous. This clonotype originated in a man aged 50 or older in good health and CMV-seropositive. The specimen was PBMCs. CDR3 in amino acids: CASSQALMVRSYEQYF. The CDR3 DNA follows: TGTGCCAGCAGCCAAGCGCTAATGGTTCGCTCCTACGAGCAGTACTTC.